Reported below is one T cell receptor beta chain. This clonotype was counted only a few times. This clone's antigen is unknown. Per-nucleotide qualities are absent, and no much larger clonotype sits a single base away. Amplification of TCR beta CDR3 regions was carried out from RNA transcripts. The TCR CDR3 was subjected to a first round of RT-PCR using the HTBI primer set and the Qiagen OneStep RT-PCR kit. A second multiplex PCR round built the libraries, followed by size selection and purification. Paired-end sequencing of the libraries was performed with 100 bp reads on an Illumina HiSeq2000. As for the original processing: SOAPnuke was used to process the raw data, with reads discarded if the reads contained adapters or uncalled bases, had a mean Phred below 15, or lacked an exact constant-primer or identifier match. High-quality paired reads were merged with COPE v1.2.5, and unique nucleotide sequences were defined as clonotypes. Clonotypes were aligned to IMGT TRBV, TRBD and TRBJ reference segments using MiTCR v1.1. Analysis was restricted to V-J combinations with a frequency above 0.0001, which covered about 99% of repertoires. A TCS score was defined as the ratio between F50 (clonal expansion) and ExV (chaos), using BLOSUM62-based TCRdist between CDR3 peptides within each V-J. Welch's t-statistics and random forest reduced around 510 V-J features to roughly 13, which were used in a naive Bayes classifier (R e1071). TCRdb reanalyzed the raw reads on its own, using fastp at Q25 for trimming and MiXCR for clone calling, and kept in-frame beta chains. Each record represents a unique CDR3 protein, reported with the most common genes and DNA among its rows. The V and J calls come from TCRdb's annotation, not from the publication. Here the sample has about 700,000 distinct CDR3 sequences; around 15% occur a single time. The top ten clonotypes cover roughly 10% of the sample.

Stable Graves' hyperthyroidism was defined as no progression to ophthalmopathy during 18 months of follow-up. Hyperthyroidism patients were newly diagnosed, had a disease duration of under 2 months, and were aged 18 to 65 years. Exclusion was applied to patients with uncontrolled infections, other autoimmune diseases, pregnancy or lactation. Diagnoses relied on clinical symptoms, serum thyroxine and TRAb, thyroid ultrasound and orbital computed tomography. PBMCs were isolated from about 10 ml of fresh peripheral blood by Ficoll-Paque density gradient centrifugation. Trizol reagent was used to extract total RNA, and RNA quality was then checked on an Agilent 2100 Bioanalyzer. The germline V gene (reference sequence) provides CDR1 DFQATT and CDR2 SNEGSKA. Spanning cysteine to phenylalanine, the CDR3 consists of 14 amino acids. The sequence is cut down to CDR3 DNA, 42 bases in frame from base 1. The sample is drawn from a study of T cells in Graves' hyperthyroidism and ophthalmopathy (dated by TCRdb to the late 2010s). Turning to the overall study: Peripheral blood was sampled at the time of initial diagnosis, prior to any treatment. To identify distinguishing TCR V-J signatures, a discovery cohort of about 95 patients was used, comprising some 45 with Graves' ophthalmopathy and 57 with stable Graves' hyperthyroidism. Prospective prediction of ophthalmopathy was tested in an independent validation cohort consisting of roughly 20 hyperthyroidism patients and around 16 patients who later progressed to ophthalmopathy. For training and testing, the approximately 92 patients in the discovery cohort were randomly divided in a 7:3 ratio. The study also compared thyroid tissue and blood T-cell repertoires from 5 to 7 Graves' hyperthyroidism patients. After blood sampling, hyperthyroidism patients were treated with methimazole at a starting dose of 30 mg daily, and ophthalmopathy patients were treated with high-dose intravenous methylprednisolone. The paper describes TCR Vbeta CDR3 sequencing of 140 or so peripheral blood samples, made up of some 40 ophthalmopathy patients, around 73 hyperthyroidism patients and 17 progressor patients. The full study reports these points: A 13 V-J signature model separated ophthalmopathy from stable hyperthyroidism, with approximately 87% sensitivity and approximately 81% specificity in cross-validation and 80%/75% in testing. Sample size was not statistically predetermined, and blinding of investigators to group allocation was not performed. During validation, the model predicted progression to ophthalmopathy a median of approximately 7 months ahead of onset, with around 71% sensitivity and less than 85% specificity. Most expanded thyroid clonotypes (frequency above 0.001) were also detected in blood, suggesting blood repertoires may reflect thyroid immune responses.

Sequencing was done on a sample of blood. This clonotype originated in a woman aged 18-30 years with Graves' hyperthyroidism. This chain joins TRBV20-1 to TRBJ1-5; 11 of the junction bases match TRBD1. The DNA end is more similar to TRBJ2-3, so the J call may be wrong. Read as DNA, the sequence is TGCAGTGCTAGACCTCAATCGGACAGGGGGCCCCAGTATTTT. Its coded protein is CSARPQSDRGPQYF.